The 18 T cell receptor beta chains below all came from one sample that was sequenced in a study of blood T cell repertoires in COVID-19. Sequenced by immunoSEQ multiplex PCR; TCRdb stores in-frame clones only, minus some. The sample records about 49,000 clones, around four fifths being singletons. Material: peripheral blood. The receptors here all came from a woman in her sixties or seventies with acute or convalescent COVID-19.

CDR3 bases: TGTGCCAGCCGAATCGAGGACAGGTACTACAATGAGCAGTTCTTC. Translation: CASRIEDRYYNEQFF. The chain couples TRBV28 to TRBJ2-1; 7 bases agree with TRBD1. The trim removed 8 bases at V and 3 bases at J, leaving 10 bases unmatched. The germline V gene encodes CDR1 MDHEN and CDR2 SYDVKM. This CDR3 contains 15 residues. The full variable domain, its missing parts supplied by reference TRBV28 and TRBJ2-1, is DVKVTQSSRYLVKRTGEKVFLECVQDMDHENMFWYRQDPGLGLRLIYFSYDVKMKEKGDIPEGYSVSREKKERFSLILESASTNQTSMYLCASRIEDRYYNEQFFGPGTRLTVL.

The CDR3 nucleotides are TGTGCCAGCAGCCAAGATAACCAGCGACACACTGAAGCTTTCTTT. Its protein product is CASSQDNQRHTEAFF. V gene TRBV4-2 combines with J gene TRBJ1-1, with no clear D. CDR1 is LGHNA and CDR2 is YNFKEQ in the germline V gene. Trimming took off 0 bases at V and 3 bases at J, with 11 bases between the two ends. This CDR3 contains 15 residues.

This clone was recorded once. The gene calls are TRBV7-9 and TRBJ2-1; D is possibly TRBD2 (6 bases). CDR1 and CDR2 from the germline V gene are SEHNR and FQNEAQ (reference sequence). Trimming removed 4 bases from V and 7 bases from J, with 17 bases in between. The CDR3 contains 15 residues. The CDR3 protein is CASSSRRGAGNEQFF. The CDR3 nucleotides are TGTGCCAGCAGCTCCCGGCGCGGGGCAGGAAATGAGCAGTTCTTC.

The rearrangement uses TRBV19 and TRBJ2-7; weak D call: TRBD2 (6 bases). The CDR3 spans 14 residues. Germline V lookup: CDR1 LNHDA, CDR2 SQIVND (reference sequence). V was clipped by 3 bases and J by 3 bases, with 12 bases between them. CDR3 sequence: CASSIAAGSYEQYF. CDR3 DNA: TGTGCCAGTAGTATTGCTGCGGGAAGCTACGAGCAGTACTTC.

Written as DNA, the CDR3 is TGTGCCAGCAGTTACCAGGACAAGGGCTACACCTTC. Protein sequence: CASSYQDKGYTF. This chain joins TRBV6-6 and TRBJ1-2; a weak D match, TRBD1 (5 bases). The V gene's germline CDR1 is MNHNY and CDR2 SVGAGI (reference sequence). Trimming took off 2 bases at V and 8 bases at J, with 9 bases between the two ends. The CDR3 is made up of 12 amino acids.

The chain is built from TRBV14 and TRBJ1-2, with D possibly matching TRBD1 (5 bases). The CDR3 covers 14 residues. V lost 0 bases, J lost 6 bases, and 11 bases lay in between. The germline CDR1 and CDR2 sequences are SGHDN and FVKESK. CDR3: CASSQDRWGDGYTF. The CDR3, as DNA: TGTGCCAGCAGCCAAGATCGTTGGGGGGATGGCTACACCTTC.

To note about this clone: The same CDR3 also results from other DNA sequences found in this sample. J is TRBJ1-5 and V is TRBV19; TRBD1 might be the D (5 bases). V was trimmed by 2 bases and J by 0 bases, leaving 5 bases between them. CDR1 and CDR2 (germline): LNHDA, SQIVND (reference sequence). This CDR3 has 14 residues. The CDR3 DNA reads TGTGCCAGTAGTATAACAGGTAGCAATCAGCCCCAGCATTTT. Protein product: CASSITGSNQPQHF.

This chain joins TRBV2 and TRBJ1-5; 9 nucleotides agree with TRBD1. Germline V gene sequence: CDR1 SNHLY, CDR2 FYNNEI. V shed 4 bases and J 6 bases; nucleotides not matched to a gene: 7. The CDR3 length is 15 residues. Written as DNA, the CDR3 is TGTGCCAGCAGTGCCGGACAGGGGCTTCTTCAGCCCCAGCATTTT. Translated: CASSAGQGLLQPQHF. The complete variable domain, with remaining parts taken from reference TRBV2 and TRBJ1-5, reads EPEVTQTPSHQVTQMGQEVILRCVPISNHLYFYWYRQILGQKVEFLVSFYNNEISEKSEIFDDQFSVERPDGSNFTLKIRSTKLEDSAMYFCASSAGQGLLQPQHFGDGTRLSIL.

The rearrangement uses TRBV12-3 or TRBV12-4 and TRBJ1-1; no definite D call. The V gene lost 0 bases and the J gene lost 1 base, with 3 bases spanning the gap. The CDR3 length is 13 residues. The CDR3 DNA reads TGTGCCAGCAGTTTAGCGGCGAACACTGAAGCTTTCTTT. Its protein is CASSLAANTEAFF.

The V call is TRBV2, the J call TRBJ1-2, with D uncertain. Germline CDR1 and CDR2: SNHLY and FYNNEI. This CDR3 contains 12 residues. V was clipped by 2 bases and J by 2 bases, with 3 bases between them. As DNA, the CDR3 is TGTGCCAGCAGTGAACAGAACTATGGCTACACCTTC. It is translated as CASSEQNYGYTF.

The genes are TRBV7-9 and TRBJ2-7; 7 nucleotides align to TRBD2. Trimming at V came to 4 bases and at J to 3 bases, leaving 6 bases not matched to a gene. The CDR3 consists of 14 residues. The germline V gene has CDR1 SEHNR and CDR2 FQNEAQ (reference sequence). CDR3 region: CASSSAGGIYEQYF. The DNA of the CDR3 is TGTGCCAGCAGCTCTGCCGGGGGGATCTACGAGCAGTACTTC.

The CDR3 sequence is CASSRRLAGDTDTQYF. CDR3 DNA: TGTGCCAGCAGCCGGAGACTAGCGGGGGATACAGATACGCAGTATTTT. The V and J genes are TRBV7-2 and TRBJ2-3; the match to TRBD2 covers 12 bases. CDR1 and CDR2 from the germline V gene are SGHTA and FQGNSA. The V gene end was trimmed by 5 bases and the J gene end by 3 bases; junction bases not matched to a gene: 6. The CDR3 covers 16 residues.

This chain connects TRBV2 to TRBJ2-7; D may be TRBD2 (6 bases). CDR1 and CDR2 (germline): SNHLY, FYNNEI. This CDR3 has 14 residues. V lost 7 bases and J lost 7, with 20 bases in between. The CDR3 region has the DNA TGTGCCAGCAAGGGTAGGGACGGACTACGAGAGCAGTACTTC. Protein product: CASKGRDGLREQYF. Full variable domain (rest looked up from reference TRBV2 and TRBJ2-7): EPEVTQTPSHQVTQMGQEVILRCVPISNHLYFYWYRQILGQKVEFLVSFYNNEISEKSEIFDDQFSVERPDGSNFTLKIRSTKLEDSAMYFCASKGRDGLREQYFGPGTRLTVT.

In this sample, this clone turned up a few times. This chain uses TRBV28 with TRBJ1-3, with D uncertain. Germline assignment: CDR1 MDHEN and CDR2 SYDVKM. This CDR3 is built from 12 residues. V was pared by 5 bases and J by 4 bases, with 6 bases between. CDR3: CASSPRGNTIYF. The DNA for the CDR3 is TGTGCCAGCAGTCCACGGGGAAACACCATATATTTT.

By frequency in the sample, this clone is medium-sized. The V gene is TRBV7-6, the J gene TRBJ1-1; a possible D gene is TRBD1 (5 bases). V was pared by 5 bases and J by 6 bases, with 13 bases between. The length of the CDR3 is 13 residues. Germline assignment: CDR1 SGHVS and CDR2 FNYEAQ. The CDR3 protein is CASSLGTRAEAFF. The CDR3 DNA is TGTGCCAGCAGCCTCGGGACTCGCGCTGAAGCTTTCTTT.

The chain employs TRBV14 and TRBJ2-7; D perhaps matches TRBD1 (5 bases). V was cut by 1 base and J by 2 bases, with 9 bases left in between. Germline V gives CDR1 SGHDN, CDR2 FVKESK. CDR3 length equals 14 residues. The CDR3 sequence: CASSQGTPPYEQYF. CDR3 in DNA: TGTGCCAGCAGCCAAGGGACACCGCCCTACGAGCAGTACTTC.

CDR3 sequence: CASSQTGVNTEAFF. The CDR3 DNA sequence: TGCGCCAGCAGCCAAACAGGGGTGAACACTGAAGCTTTCTTT. The chain carries TRBV4-1 and TRBJ1-1; 7 bases line up with TRBD1. The germline V gene encodes CDR1 MGHRA and CDR2 YSYEKL. Trimming took 2 bases from V and 0 from J; bases not matched to a gene: 0. This CDR3 has 14 residues.

As DNA, the CDR3 is TGTGCCAGCTCATCCCCGGACAGGGGCCTTAAGGGCTACACCTTC. Translated: CASSSPDRGLKGYTF. The gene calls are TRBV27 and TRBJ1-2, with 9 bases fitting TRBD1. CDR3 size: 15 residues. V lost 8 bases and J lost 8; bases outside the gene matches: 15. Germline CDR1 and CDR2: MNHEY and SMNVEV (reference sequence).